This TCR beta chain was captured by sequencing in a study of blood T cell repertoires in COVID-19 (dated by TCRdb to the early 2020s). Context from the whole study: Samples from collaborators originated in the United States, Italy and Spain and spanned both the acute and convalescent phases of COVID-19. The material from the prospective study consisted of cDNA or gDNA derived from T cells, B-cell-depleted T cells, or PBMCs. Deeply sampled blood TCRbeta repertoires from subjects exposed to, actively infected with, or recovered from COVID-19 were included in the dataset. A freely available public database, intended as a resource for researchers studying the immune response to SARS-CoV-2, is where the repertoires were released. The samples were drawn from two sources: the first 160 participants of the ongoing ImmuneRACE study, and some 1,300 subjects contributed by 6 global collaborators. A de-identified subject ID, COVID-19 status, age in years and sex were almost always included in the sample metadata. Where available, HLA class I and class II types were taken from metadata supplied by the sample provider and were not determined by assay-based typing. Results and caveats for the whole study, not just this receptor: The quantity of clinical and demographic metadata differed by source and by participant and was supplied without curation.

To note about this clone: The antigen this receptor binds is unknown. No qualities accompany the bases; no much larger clone lies one base away.

The immunoSEQ Assay, a bias-controlled multiplex PCR, was used to amplify TCRbeta CDR3 regions from genomic DNA. The original methods were these. The number of nucleated cells in each sample was estimated by amplification of reference gene primers within the assay. To quantify the absolute abundance of each unique TCRbeta CDR3 rearrangement, sequence reads were collapsed and filtered. For each sample, productive Simpson clonality was calculated as the square root of Simpson's diversity index over productive rearrangements. Drawn from immuneACCESS, this table holds only the in-frame rearrangements with V and J called that TCRdb kept. Clones are partly lost; checked studies trace under half to an unresolved V gene and leave the rest unexplained. That table is the source of V, J and clone size, and D and trimming were worked out from the DNA. This sample gives under 150,000 clones in total; approximately 80% of them show up just once. Of the sample, 8% to 10% is held by the ten largest clones.

Taken from the germline V gene, the CDR1 and CDR2 loops are MNHEY and SVGEGT. The CDR3 goes from the cysteine to the phenylalanine over 14 residues. Solely the CDR3 DNA is kept, with 42 bases framed from the first base. Between the V and J ends, shortened by 6 bases and 1 base respectively, the junction contains 12 bases. The collaborating institutions used their own protocols to collect whole blood in K2EDTA tubes. Collaborator samples were shipped for TCRbeta analysis as frozen whole blood, isolated PBMCs, or DNA extracted from either sample type. Sequencing used peripheral blood. The chain is made from TRBV6-2 or TRBV6-3 and TRBJ2-5, with no confidently assigned D gene. The sequence came from a woman older than 75 in a cohort sampled during active or convalescent COVID-19. The CDR3 loop reads CASSPHRPQETQYF. The DNA sequence is as follows: TGTGCCAGCAGCCCACACAGACCCCAAGAGACCCAGTACTTC.